Each of the 16 T cell receptor beta chains below was sequenced from the same sample in a study of blood T cell repertoires in COVID-19. Method: immunoSEQ multiplex PCR; TCRdb's copy keeps in-frame clones and lacks some. The sample shows 95,000 to 110,000 clones, around 82% of them seen only once. Sample: peripheral blood. These receptors were collected from a man in his sixties with acute or convalescent COVID-19.

V usage is TRBV19 and J usage is TRBJ2-1, with 12 bases aligning to TRBD2. The CDR3 is 17 residues long. V lost 0 bases and J lost 5; bases outside the gene matches: 5. The germline V gene encodes CDR1 LNHDA and CDR2 SQIVND (reference sequence). The CDR3 spells CASSIDQLAGGNNEQFF. CDR3 nucleotides: TGTGCCAGTAGTATAGATCAGCTAGCGGGAGGGAACAATGAGCAGTTCTTC. The entire variable domain, with the rest obtained from reference TRBV19 and TRBJ2-1, is as follows: DGGITQSPKYLFRKEGQNVTLSCEQNLNHDAMYWYRQDPGQGLRLIYYSQIVNDFQKGDIAEGYSVSREKKESFPLTVTSAQKNPTAFYLCASSIDQLAGGNNEQFFGPGTRLTVL.

The chain recombines TRBV5-6 with TRBJ1-2, with D possibly matching TRBD1 (5 bases). V was trimmed by 1 base and J by 8 bases, leaving 24 bases between them. CDR3 length: 17 residues. Looked up from germline, CDR1 is SGHDT and CDR2 is YYEEEE. The CDR3 DNA sequence: TGTGCCAGCAGCTTGACGGTGGCAGTCGGACAAGAAGAGGGCTACACCTTC. It translates to CASSLTVAVGQEEGYTF. The whole variable domain, remainder taken from reference TRBV5-6 and TRBJ1-2, is DAGVTQSPTHLIKTRGQQVTLRCSPKSGHDTVSWYQQALGQGPQFIFQYYEEEERQRGNFPDRFSGHQFPNYSSELNVNALLLGDSALYLCASSLTVAVGQEEGYTFGSGTRLTVV.

V usage is TRBV7-8 and J usage is TRBJ2-2; 9 positions match TRBD1. Trimming cost V 5 bases and J 7 bases; bases outside gene matches: 5. Germline CDR1 and CDR2: SGHVS and FQNEAQ. There are 14 residues in the CDR3. CDR3 sequence (DNA): TGTGCCAGCAGCAACCGACAGGGGGGCGGGGAGCTGTTTTTT. This gives the protein CASSNRQGGGELFF.

The chain links TRBV11-1 to TRBJ2-1, with 8 bases aligning to TRBD1. Germline V gene sequence: CDR1 SGHAT, CDR2 FQDESV (reference sequence). J was trimmed by 6 bases and V by 5 bases; bases with no gene match: 6. This CDR3 has 14 amino acids. The CDR3 nucleotides are TGTGCCAGCAGCCCGCGGACAGGGAGCAATGAGCAGTTCTTC. As protein: CASSPRTGSNEQFF.

This clone was observed a few times. This chain links TRBV3-1 (or the pseudogene TRBV3-2) with TRBJ2-7, with a tentative D call TRBD2 (6 bases). The CDR3 is 15 residues long. Trimming left V 1 base short and J 6 bases short, with 16 bases between. Germline V gene lookup returns CDR1 LGHDT and CDR2 YNNKEL (reference sequence). CDR3 protein: CASSQGPRDWGEQYF. DNA for the CDR3: TGTGCCAGCAGCCAAGGGCCCAGGGACTGGGGCGAGCAGTACTTC.

This clone was detected once. The CDR3 here is CASSGSGRASKTQYF. For the CDR3, the DNA is TGTGCCAGCAGTGGTAGCGGGAGGGCCTCGAAGACCCAGTACTTC. The chain combines TRBV28 with TRBJ2-5; 11 bases are shared with TRBD2. J lost 6 bases, V lost 5 bases, and 8 bases had no gene match. Germline CDR1 is MDHEN and CDR2 is SYDVKM. The CDR3 loop spans 15 amino acids.

The chain uses TRBV9 and TRBJ1-3; D remains ambiguous. Trimming took 0 bases from V and 4 from J, leaving 8 bases between them. The length of the CDR3 is 14 residues. CDR1 and CDR2 (germline): SGDLS, YYNGEE. CDR3 sequence: CASSVAPVGNTIYF. In DNA form, the CDR3 reads TGTGCCAGCAGCGTAGCTCCAGTAGGAAACACCATATATTTT. Full variable domain (missing parts from reference TRBV9 and TRBJ1-3): DSGVTQTPKHLITATGQRVTLRCSPRSGDLSVYWYQQSLDQGLQFLIQYYNGEERAKGNILERFSAQQFPDLHSELNLSSLELGDSALYFCASSVAPVGNTIYFGEGSWLTVV.

The chain uses TRBV5-3 and TRBJ1-5; a possible D gene is TRBD1 (5 bases). TRBV5-3 is filed as an ORF, its function uncertain. Trimming took 2 bases from V and 6 from J, leaving 6 bases between them. This CDR3 spans 12 amino acids. CDR3 DNA: TGTGCCAGAAGCTTAAGGGGTCAGCCCCAGCATTTT. Translating gives CARSLRGQPQHF.

This clone was picked up a small number of times. The rearrangement uses TRBV10-3 and TRBJ2-7; 8 bases fit TRBD1. Trimming at V came to 3 bases and at J to 3 bases, leaving 4 bases not matched to a gene. Germline CDR1 ENHRY, CDR2 SYGVKD. The CDR3 spans 14 residues. The CDR3 DNA reads as TGTGCCATCAGTGACGTGGACAGGGACTACGAGCAGTACTTC. This encodes CAISDVDRDYEQYF.

The chain employs TRBV7-9 and TRBJ1-5, with D unclear. Trimming shortened V by 1 base and J by 7 bases, and 11 bases separated the two germline ends. Germline V gives CDR1 SEHNR, CDR2 FQNEAQ (reference sequence). This CDR3 is 14 amino acids long. The CDR3, as DNA: TGTGCCAGCAGCTTAGGGCAGGTAGAACAGCCCCAGCATTTT. This encodes CASSLGQVEQPQHF.

The rearrangement uses TRBV30 and TRBJ2-3; 11 nucleotides match TRBD2. Germline V gene sequence: CDR1 GTSNPN, CDR2 SVGIG (reference sequence). V lost 8 bases, J lost 0 bases, and 4 bases stayed unmatched. The CDR3 has 14 amino acids. The CDR3 spells CARRLAGSTDTQYF. The CDR3 region has the DNA TGTGCCCGACGACTAGCGGGGAGCACAGATACGCAGTATTTT.

This chain uses TRBV12-3 or TRBV12-4 with TRBJ1-1; D remains unclear. The V and J ends lost 4 bases and 4 bases respectively, with 10 bases between them. There are 13 residues in the CDR3. CDR3 protein: CASSSEGRTEAFF. CDR3 nucleotides: TGTGCCAGCAGTTCGGAGGGTCGCACTGAAGCTTTCTTT.

V gene TRBV6-2 or TRBV6-3 combines with J gene TRBJ2-3; no clear D gene. The CDR3 is 12 residues long. V was pared by 4 bases and J by 7 bases, with 9 bases between. CDR1 and CDR2 from the germline V gene are MNHEY and SVGEGT. The CDR3 reads CASSSSVNTQYF. CDR3 bases: TGTGCCAGCAGTTCGTCGGTGAATACGCAGTATTTT.

The rearrangement joins TRBV18 to TRBJ1-3; 9 nucleotides agree with TRBD1. This CDR3 is built from 17 residues. V shed 5 bases and J 0 bases; nucleotides not matched to a gene: 8. The V gene's germline CDR1 is KGHSH and CDR2 LQKENI. CDR3 DNA: TGTGCCAGCTCAGCGGGACAGGGTCTACTCTCTGGAAACACCATATATTTT. As protein: CASSAGQGLLSGNTIYF. The entire variable domain, with the rest obtained from reference TRBV18 and TRBJ1-3, is as follows: NAGVMQNPRHLVRRRGQEARLRCSPMKGHSHVYWYRQLPEEGLKFMVYLQKENIIDESGMPKERFSAEFPKEGPSILRIQQVVRGDSAAYFCASSAGQGLLSGNTIYFGEGSWLTVV.

This sequence joins TRBV5-1 and TRBJ2-3, with 13 bases matching TRBD2. J lost 0 bases, V lost 4 bases, and 8 bases had no gene match. In germline, CDR1 is SGHRS, CDR2 YFSETQ. The CDR3 has 18 residues. The CDR3 here is CASSGGLAGIFSTDTQYF. CDR3 nucleotide sequence: TGCGCCAGCAGCGGGGGACTAGCGGGGATCTTTAGCACAGATACGCAGTATTTT.

This clone occurred a few times. The chain carries TRBV19 and TRBJ1-1; 7 nucleotides agree with TRBD1. The CDR3 is 16 amino acids. CDR1 is LNHDA, CDR2 SQIVND, per germline (reference sequence). With V trimmed by 1 base and J by 7 bases, 12 bases remained unmatched. CDR3 residues: CASSIVGWTGSHEAFF. DNA for the CDR3: TGTGCCAGTAGTATAGTTGGGTGGACAGGTTCTCATGAAGCTTTCTTT.